The source of this T cell receptor (delta chain) is a study of gamma-delta chains in newborns, infants, children. At the level of the study: Microbial exposure reportedly drives polyclonal innate γδ T cell expansion after birth.

In its sample, this clone ranks as large (0.1 to 1%). Germline values: CDR1 GEAIGNYY, CDR2 EKD. The CDR3 totals 23 residues. V lost 1 base, J lost 0 bases, and 19 bases stayed unmatched. TCRdb fed the reads to CATT. Found here are a few thousand delta-chain clones, 1.9% of them singletons; the top ten hold 7.5% to 10%. This TCR was recovered from a child who was a newborn, infant or young child, either healthy, febrile or measles-vaccinated (not recorded which). Sequenced sample: blood. The genes are TRDV2 and TRDJ3; 8 bases line up with TRDD3. In DNA form, the CDR3 reads TGTGCCTGTGACACGGGACCCTTTGGGGGATCGACCCGTAGCTCCTGGGACACCCGACAGATGTTTTTC. This translates into CACDTGPFGGSTRSSWDTRQMFF.